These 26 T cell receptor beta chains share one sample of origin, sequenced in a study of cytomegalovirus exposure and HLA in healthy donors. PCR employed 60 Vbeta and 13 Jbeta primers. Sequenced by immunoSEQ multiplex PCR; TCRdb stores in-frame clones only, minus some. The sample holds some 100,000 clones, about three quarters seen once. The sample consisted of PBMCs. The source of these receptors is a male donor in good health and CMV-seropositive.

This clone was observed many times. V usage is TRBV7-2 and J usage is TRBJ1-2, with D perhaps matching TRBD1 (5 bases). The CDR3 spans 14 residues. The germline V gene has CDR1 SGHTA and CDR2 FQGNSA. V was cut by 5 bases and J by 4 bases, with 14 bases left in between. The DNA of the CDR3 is TGTGCCAGCAGCCTACTTCGGGGGATCTATGGCTACACCTTC. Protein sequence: CASSLLRGIYGYTF.

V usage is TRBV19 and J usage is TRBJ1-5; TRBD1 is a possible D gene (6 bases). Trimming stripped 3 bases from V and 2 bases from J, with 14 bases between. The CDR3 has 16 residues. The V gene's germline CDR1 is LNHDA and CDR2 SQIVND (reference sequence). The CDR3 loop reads CASSISPTGRNQPQHF. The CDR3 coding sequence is TGTGCCAGTAGTATTTCCCCGACAGGCCGCAATCAGCCCCAGCATTTT.

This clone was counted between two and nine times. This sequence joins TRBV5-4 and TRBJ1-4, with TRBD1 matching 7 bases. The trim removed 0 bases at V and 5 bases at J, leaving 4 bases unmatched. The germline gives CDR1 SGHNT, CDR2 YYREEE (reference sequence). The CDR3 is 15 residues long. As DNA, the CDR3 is TGTGCCAGCAGCTTGGCCGTAGGGGGCAATGAAAAACTGTTTTTT. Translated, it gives CASSLAVGGNEKLFF.

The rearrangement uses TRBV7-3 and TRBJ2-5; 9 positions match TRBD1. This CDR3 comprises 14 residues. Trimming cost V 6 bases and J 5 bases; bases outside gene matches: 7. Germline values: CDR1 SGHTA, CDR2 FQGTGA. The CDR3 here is CASRSTGGGETQYF. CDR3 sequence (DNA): TGTGCCAGCAGATCGACAGGGGGAGGTGAGACCCAGTACTTC.

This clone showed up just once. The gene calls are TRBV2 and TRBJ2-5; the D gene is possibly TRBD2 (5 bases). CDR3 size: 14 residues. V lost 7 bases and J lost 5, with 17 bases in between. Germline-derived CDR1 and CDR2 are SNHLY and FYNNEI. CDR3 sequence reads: CASTGPPSGETQYF. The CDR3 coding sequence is TGTGCCAGCACCGGACCCCCTTCGGGGGAGACCCAGTACTTC.

CDR3 nucleotides: TGTGCCAGCAGTTCCCTCCCGCAGGGGGCGCGGGATACGCAGTATTTT. It is translated as CASSSLPQGARDTQYF. The V call is TRBV27, the J call TRBJ2-3, with 8 nucleotides matching TRBD1. The CDR3 spans 16 residues. Germline trimming cut 4 bases from V and 6 bases from J; bases unmatched to any gene: 12. Germline CDR1 is MNHEY and CDR2 is SMNVEV (reference sequence).

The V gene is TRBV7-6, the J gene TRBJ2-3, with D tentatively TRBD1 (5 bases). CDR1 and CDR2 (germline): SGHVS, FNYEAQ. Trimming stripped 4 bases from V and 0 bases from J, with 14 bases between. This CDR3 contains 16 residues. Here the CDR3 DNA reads TGTGCCAGCAGCTCCTCGGCTCAGGGTAGCACAGATACGCAGTATTTT. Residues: CASSSSAQGSTDTQYF.

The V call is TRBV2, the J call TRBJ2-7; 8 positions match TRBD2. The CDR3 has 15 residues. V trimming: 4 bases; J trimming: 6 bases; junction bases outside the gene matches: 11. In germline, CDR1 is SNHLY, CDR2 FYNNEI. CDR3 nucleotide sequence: TGTGCCAGCAGTGTCAGCATCGGGAGGGGAGGCGAGCAGTACTTC. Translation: CASSVSIGRGGEQYF.

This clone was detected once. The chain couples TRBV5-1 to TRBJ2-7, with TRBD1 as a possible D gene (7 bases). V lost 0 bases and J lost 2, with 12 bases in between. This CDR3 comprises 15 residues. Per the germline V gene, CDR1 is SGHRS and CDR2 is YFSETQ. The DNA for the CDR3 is TGCGCCAGCAGCTTGGCGACAGGGAGGCCCTACGAGCAGTACTTC. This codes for CASSLATGRPYEQYF.

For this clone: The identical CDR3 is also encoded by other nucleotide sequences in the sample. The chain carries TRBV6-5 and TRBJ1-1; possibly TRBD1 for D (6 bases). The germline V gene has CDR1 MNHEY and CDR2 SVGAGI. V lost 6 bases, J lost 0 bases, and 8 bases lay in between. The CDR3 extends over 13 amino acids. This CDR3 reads CASSGQMNTEAFF. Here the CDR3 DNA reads TGTGCCAGCAGCGGACAGATGAACACTGAAGCTTTCTTT.

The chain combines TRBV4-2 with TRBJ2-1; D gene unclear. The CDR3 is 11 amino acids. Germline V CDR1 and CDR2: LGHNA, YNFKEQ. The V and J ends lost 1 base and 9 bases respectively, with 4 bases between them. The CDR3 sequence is CASSQGLEQFF. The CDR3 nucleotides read TGTGCCAGCAGCCAAGGACTTGAGCAGTTCTTC.

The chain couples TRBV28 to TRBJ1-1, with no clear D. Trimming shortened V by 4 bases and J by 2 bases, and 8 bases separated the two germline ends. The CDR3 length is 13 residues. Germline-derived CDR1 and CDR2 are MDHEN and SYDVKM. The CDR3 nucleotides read TGTGCCAGCAGTTCCCCCCCTAACACTGAAGCTTTCTTT. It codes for CASSSPPNTEAFF.

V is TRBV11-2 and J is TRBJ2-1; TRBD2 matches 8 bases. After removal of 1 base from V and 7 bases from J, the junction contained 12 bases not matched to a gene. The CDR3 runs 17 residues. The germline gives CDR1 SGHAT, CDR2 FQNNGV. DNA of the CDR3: TGTGCCAGCAGCTTAGGACACTATTCCCGGGGGGGTAATGAGCAGTTCTTC. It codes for CASSLGHYSRGGNEQFF.

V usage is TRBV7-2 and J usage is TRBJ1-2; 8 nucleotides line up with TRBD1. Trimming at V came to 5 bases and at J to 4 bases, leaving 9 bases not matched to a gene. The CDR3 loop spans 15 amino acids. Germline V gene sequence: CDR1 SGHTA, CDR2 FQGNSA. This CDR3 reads CASSGRTGILYGYTF. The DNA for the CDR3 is TGTGCCAGCAGCGGAAGGACAGGGATACTCTATGGCTACACCTTC. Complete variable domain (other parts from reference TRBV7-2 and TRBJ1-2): GAGVSQSPSNKVTEKGKDVELRCDPISGHTALYWYRQSLGQGLEFLIYFQGNSAPDKSGLPSDRFSAERTGGSVSTLTIQRTQQEDSAVYLCASSGRTGILYGYTFGSGTRLTVV.

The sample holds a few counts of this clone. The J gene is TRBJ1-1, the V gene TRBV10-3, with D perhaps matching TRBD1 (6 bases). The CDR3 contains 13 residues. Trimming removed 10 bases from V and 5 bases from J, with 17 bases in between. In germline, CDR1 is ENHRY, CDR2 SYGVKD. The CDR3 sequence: CATGRGGGTEAFF. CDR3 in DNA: TGTGCCACTGGTAGGGGGGGTGGTACTGAAGCTTTCTTT.

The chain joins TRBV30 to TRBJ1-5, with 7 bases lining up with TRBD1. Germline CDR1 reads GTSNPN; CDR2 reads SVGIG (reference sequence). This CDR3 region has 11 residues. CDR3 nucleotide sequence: TGTGCTGCAGGGGGTCATCAGCCCCAGCATTTT. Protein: CAAGGHQPQHF.

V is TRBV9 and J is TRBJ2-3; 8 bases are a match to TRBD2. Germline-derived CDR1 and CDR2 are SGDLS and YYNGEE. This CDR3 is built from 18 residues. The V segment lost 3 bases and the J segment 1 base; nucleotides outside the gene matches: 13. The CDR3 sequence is CASSAWRGAVPGTDTQYF. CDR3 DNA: TGTGCCAGCAGCGCTTGGCGGGGGGCGGTACCTGGCACAGATACGCAGTATTTT.

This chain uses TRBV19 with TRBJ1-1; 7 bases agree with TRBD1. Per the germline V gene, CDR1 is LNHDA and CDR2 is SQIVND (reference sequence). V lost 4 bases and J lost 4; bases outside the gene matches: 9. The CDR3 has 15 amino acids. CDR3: CASSRLRGPGTEAFF. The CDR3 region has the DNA TGTGCCAGTAGTAGACTGAGGGGGCCGGGCACTGAAGCTTTCTTT.

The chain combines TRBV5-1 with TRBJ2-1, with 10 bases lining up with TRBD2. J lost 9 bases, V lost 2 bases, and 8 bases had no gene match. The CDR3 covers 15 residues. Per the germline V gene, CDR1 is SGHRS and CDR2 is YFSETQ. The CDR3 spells CASSLSGGAEGEQFF. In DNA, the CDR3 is TGCGCCAGCAGCTTAAGCGGGGGGGCGGAGGGTGAGCAGTTCTTC.

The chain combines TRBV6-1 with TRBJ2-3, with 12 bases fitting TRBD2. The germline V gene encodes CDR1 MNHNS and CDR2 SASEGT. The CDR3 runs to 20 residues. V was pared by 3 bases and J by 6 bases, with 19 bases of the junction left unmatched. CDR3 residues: CASSDYRLAGDLQGMDTQYF. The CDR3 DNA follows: TGTGCCAGCAGTGATTACAGACTAGCGGGGGACTTACAGGGTATGGATACGCAGTATTTT.

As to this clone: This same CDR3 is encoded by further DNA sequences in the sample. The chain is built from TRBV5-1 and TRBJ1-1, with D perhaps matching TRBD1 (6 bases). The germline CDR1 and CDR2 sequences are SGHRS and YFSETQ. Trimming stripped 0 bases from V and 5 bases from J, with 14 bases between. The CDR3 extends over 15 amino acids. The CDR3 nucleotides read TGCGCCAGCAGCTTGGGGCAGGGGAAGGGTACTGAAGCTTTCTTT. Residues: CASSLGQGKGTEAFF.

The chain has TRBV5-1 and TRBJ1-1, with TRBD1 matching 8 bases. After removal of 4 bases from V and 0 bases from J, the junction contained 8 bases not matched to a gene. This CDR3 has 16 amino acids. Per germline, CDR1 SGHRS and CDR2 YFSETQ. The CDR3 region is CASSQRQGIMNTEAFF. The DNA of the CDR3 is TGCGCCAGCAGCCAAAGACAGGGGATCATGAACACTGAAGCTTTCTTT. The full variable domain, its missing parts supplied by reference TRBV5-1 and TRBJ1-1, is KAGVTQTPRYLIKTRGQQVTLSCSPISGHRSVSWYQQTPGQGLQFLFEYFSETQRNKGNFPGRFSGRQFSNSRSEMNVSTLELGDSALYLCASSQRQGIMNTEAFFGQGTRLTVV.

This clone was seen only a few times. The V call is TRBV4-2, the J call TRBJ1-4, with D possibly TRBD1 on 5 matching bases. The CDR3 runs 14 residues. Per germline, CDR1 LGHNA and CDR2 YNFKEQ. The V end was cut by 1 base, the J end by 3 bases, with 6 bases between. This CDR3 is CASSQVGANEKLFF. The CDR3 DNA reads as TGTGCCAGCAGCCAAGTAGGGGCTAATGAAAAACTGTTTTTT.

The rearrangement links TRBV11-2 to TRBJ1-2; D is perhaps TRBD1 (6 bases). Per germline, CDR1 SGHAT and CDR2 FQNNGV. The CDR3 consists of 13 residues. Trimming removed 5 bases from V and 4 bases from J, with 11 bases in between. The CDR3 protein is CASSIGTTYGYTF. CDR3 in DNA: TGTGCCAGCAGCATAGGGACAACCTATGGCTACACCTTC.

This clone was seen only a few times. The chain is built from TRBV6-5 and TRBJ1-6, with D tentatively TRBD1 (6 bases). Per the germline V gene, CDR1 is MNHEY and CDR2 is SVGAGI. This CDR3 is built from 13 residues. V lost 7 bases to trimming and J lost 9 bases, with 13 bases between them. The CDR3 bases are TGTGCCAGCACCTTCCTACAGGGTTCACCCCTCCACTTT. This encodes CASTFLQGSPLHF.

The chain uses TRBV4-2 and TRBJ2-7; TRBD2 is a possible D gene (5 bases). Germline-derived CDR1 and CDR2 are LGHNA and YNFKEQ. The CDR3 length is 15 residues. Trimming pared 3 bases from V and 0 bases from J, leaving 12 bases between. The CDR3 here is CASSQVTGNSYEQYF. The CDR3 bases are TGTGCCAGCAGCCAGGTCACGGGGAACTCCTACGAGCAGTACTTC.